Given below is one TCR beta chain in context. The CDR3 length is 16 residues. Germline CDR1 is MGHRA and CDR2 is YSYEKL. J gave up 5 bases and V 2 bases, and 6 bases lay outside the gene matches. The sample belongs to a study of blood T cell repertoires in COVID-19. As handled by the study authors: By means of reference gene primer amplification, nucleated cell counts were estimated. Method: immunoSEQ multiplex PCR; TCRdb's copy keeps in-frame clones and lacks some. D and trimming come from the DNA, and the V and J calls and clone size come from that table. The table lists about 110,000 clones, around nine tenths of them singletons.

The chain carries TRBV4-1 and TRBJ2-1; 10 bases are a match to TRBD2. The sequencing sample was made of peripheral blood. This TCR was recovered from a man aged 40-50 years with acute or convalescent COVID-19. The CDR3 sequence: CASSQRGTSGDNEQFF. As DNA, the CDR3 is TGCGCCAGCAGCCAAAGGGGAACTAGCGGGGACAATGAGCAGTTCTTC.